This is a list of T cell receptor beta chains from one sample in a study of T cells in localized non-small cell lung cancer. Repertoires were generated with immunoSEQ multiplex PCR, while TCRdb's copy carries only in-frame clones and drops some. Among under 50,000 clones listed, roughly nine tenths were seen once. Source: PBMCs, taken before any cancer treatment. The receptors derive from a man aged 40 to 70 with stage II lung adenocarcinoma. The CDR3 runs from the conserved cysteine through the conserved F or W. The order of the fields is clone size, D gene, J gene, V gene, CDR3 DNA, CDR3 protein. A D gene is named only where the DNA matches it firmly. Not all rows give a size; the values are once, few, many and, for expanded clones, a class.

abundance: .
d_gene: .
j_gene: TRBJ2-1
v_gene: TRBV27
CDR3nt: TGTGCCAGCAGTTTACAAGGACCTTTCTACAATGAGCAGTTCTTC
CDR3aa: CASSLQGPFYNEQFF

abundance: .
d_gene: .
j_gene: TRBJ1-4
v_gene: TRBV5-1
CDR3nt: TGCGCCAGCAGCTTGGAGGGGAGAACTAATGAAAAACTGTTTTTT
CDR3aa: CASSLEGRTNEKLFF

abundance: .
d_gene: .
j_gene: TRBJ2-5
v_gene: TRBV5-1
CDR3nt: TGCGCCAGCAGCTTGGGGCCGCAAGAGACCCAGTACTTC
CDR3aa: CASSLGPQETQYF

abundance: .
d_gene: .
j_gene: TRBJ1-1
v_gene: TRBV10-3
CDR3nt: TGTGCCATCAGCCTGGACCACGGGGACACTGAAGCTTTCTTT
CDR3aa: CAISLDHGDTEAFF

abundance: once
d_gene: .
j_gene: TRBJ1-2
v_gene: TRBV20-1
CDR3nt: TGCAGTGCTAGAGATAGCAGGGCCGCCCGCTTC
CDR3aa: CSARDSRAARF

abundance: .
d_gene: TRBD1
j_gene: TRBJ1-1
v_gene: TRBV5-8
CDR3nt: TGTGCCAGCAGCTTTTATCGGACAGGGGCGTTGAACACTGAAGCTTTCTTT
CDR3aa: CASSFYRTGALNTEAFF

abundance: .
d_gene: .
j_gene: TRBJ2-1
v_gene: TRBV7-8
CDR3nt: TGTGCCAGCAGCTTCATTAGGAATGAGCAGTTCTTC
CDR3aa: CASSFIRNEQFF

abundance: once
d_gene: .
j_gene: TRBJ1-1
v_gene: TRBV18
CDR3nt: TGTGCCAGCTCCCGGGGCGGCACTGAAGCTTTCTTT
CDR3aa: CASSRGGTEAFF

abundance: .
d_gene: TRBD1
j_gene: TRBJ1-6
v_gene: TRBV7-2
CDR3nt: TGTGCCAGCAGCCCCGGACAGGTCTATAATTCACCCCTCCACTTT
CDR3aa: CASSPGQVYNSPLHF

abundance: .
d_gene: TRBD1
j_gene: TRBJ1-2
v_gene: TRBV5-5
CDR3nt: TGTGCCAGCAGCTCTGGACAGGGGGAAGGTCGCACCTTC
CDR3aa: CASSSGQGEGRTF

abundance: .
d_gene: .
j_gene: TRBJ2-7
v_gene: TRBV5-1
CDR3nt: TGCGCCAGCACCCTCGGCGACGAGCAGTACTTC
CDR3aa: CASTLGDEQYF

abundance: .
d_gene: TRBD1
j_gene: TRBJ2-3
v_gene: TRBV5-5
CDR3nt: TGTGCCAGCAGCTCAAACAGGGGTAGCACAGATACGCAGTATTTT
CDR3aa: CASSSNRGSTDTQYF

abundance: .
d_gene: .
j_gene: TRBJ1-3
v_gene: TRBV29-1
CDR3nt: TGCAGCGTTGGGGGGGAGACTGGAAACACCATATATTTT
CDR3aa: CSVGGETGNTIYF

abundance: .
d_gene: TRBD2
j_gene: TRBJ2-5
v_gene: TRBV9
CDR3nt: TGTGCCAGCAGCGCCGAGGGAAGCGGGAGATCTCAAGAGACCCAGTACTTC
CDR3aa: CASSAEGSGRSQETQYF

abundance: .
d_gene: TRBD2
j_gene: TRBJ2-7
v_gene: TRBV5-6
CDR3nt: TGTGCCAGCAGCTTAGGACTAGCGGGGGGGCAGGACGAGCAGTACTTC
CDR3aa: CASSLGLAGGQDEQYF

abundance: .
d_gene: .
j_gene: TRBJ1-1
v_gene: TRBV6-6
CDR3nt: TGTGCCAGCAGTTACTCGGACAGCTCCGAAGCTTTCTTT
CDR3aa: CASSYSDSSEAFF

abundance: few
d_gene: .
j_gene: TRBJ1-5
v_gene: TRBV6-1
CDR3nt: TGTGCCAGCAGGGTTCTGGGTCAGCCCCAGCATTTT
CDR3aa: CASRVLGQPQHF

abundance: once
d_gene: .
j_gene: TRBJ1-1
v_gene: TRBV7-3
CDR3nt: TGTGCCAGCAGCTCCGACAGGAACACTGAAGCTTTCTTT
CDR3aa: CASSSDRNTEAFF

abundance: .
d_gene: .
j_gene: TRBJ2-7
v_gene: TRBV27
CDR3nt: TGTGCCAGCAGTTTATATCCCCCTGGGAGGAGGGTTCTAGTTGGGGAGCAGTACTTC
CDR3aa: CASSLYPPGRRVLVGEQYF

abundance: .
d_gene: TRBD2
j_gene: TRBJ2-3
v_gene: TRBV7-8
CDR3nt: TGTGCCAGCAGCCCCGGGAGGGTAGCTAACACAGATACGCAGTATTTT
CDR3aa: CASSPGRVANTDTQYF

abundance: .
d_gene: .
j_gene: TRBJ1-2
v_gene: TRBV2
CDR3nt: TGTGCCAGCAGTGATAACAGGTGGTTAGGGACTAACTATGGCTACACCTTC
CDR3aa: CASSDNRWLGTNYGYTF

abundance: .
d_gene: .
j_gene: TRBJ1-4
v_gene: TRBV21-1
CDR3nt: TGTGCCAGCAGCCGCCGTAGCAGGACGGAAAAACTGTTTTTT
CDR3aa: CASSRRSRTEKLFF

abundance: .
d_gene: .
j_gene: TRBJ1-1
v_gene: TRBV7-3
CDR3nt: TGTGCCAGCAGCTTAAAGGCAGGGGTTTCTGAAGCTTTCTTT
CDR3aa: CASSLKAGVSEAFF

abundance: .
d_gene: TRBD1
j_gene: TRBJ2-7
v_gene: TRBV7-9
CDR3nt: TGTGCCAGCAGCTCGGTCCCGGGACAGGGAGGCAACGAGCAGTACTTC
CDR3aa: CASSSVPGQGGNEQYF

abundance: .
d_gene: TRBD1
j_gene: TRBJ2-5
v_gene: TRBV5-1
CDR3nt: TGCGCCAGCAGCTTCAGCATCCGGGACAGCAAAGAGACCCAGTACTTC
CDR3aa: CASSFSIRDSKETQYF

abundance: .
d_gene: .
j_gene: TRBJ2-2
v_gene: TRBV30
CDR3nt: TGTGCCTGGAGTGCGTTGAACACCGGGGAGCTGTTTTTT
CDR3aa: CAWSALNTGELFF

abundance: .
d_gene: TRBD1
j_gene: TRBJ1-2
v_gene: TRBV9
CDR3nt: TGTGCCAGCAGCCCCCGGACAGGGGGGAAATCTGGCTACACCTTC
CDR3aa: CASSPRTGGKSGYTF